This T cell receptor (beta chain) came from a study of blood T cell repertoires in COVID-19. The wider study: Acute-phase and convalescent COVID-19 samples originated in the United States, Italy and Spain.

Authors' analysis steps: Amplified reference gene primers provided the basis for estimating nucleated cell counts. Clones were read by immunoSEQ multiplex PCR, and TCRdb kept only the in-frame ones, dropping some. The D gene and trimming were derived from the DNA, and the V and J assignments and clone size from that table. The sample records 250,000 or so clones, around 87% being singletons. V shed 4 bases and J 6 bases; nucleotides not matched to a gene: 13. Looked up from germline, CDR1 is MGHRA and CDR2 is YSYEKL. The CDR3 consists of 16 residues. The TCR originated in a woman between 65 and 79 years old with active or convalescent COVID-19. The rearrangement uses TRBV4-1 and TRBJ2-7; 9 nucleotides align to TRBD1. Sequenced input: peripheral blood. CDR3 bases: TGCGCCAGCAGCCCACGGGACAGGGACCTTCGGGTCGAGCAGTACTTC. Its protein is CASSPRDRDLRVEQYF.